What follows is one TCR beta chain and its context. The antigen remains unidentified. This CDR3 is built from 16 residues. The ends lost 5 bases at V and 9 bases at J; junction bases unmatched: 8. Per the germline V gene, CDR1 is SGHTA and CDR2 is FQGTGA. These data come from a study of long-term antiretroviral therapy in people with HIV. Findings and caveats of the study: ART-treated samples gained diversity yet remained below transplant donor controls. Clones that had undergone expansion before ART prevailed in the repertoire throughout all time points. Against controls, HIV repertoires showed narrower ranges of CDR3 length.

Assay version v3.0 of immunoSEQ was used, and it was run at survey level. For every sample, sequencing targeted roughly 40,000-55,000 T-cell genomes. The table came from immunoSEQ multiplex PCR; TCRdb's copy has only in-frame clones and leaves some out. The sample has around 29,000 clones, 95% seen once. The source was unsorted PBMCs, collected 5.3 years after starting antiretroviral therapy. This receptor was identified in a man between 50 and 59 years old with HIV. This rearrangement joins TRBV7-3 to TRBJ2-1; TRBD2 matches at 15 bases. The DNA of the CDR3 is TGTGCCAGCAGCCAAGGGGGACTAGCGGGGGGTTTTGAGCAGTTCTTC. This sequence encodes CASSQGGLAGGFEQFF.